These 18 T cell receptor beta chains share one sample of origin, sequenced in a study of regulatory T cells in long-lasting Graves disease. Library construction for TCR beta used iRepertoire HTBI primers and Arm-PCR of CDR3 regions. Each CDR3 protein is one row after TCRdb ran MiXCR on the multiplex PCR reads. Of around 330,000 distinct CDR3 sequences listed, 15% to 20% are singletons. Time point noted: newly diagnosed GD, antithyroid drugs for less than 3 months. With RNA extracted from PBMCs as input, the TCR library was made. The specimen comprised peripheral blood mononuclear cells (PBMCs), sampled at new diagnosis, from a patient treated with antithyroid drugs. The origin of the receptors is a female donor with Graves disease.

This clonotype has at least ten counts. The chain carries TRBV5-1 and TRBJ2-7; D not certain. V shed 1 base and J shed 7 bases, with 9 bases lying between them. This CDR3 spans 12 amino acids. Looked up from germline, CDR1 is SGHRS and CDR2 is YFSETQ. The CDR3 spells CASSLFRQEQYF. In DNA form, the CDR3 reads TGCGCCAGCAGCTTGTTTCGACAAGAGCAGTACTTC. Filled out from reference TRBV5-1 and TRBJ2-7, the complete variable domain reads KAGVTQTPRYLIKTRGQQVTLSCSPISGHRSVSWYQQTPGQGLQFLFEYFSETQRNKGNFPGRFSGRQFSNSRSEMNVSTLELGDSALYLCASSLFRQEQYFGPGTRLTVT.

With respect to this clonotype: Sequence at one end of the junction differs from germline and may be a read error. The chain carries TRBV12-3 or TRBV12-4 and TRBJ2-2, with 9 positions matching TRBD2. This CDR3 is 18 amino acids long. CDR3 amino acids: CASSRMVGTSFRTGGLFF. DNA of the CDR3: TGTGCCAGCAGTCGCATGGTGGGGACTAGCTTTCGTACCGGGGGGCTGTTTTTT.

This clonotype came up many times. The rearrangement joins TRBV6-5 to TRBJ2-2, with 11 positions matching TRBD2. V shed 2 bases and J 5 bases; nucleotides not matched to a gene: 1. Germline loops: CDR1 MNHEY, CDR2 SVGAGI. The CDR3 covers 15 residues. CDR3 in DNA: TGTGCCAGCAGTTACCGGACTAGCGGGACCGGGGAGCTGTTTTTT. Translated: CASSYRTSGTGELFF.

This clonotype was counted at least ten times. The rearrangement joins TRBV7-9 to TRBJ2-1, with D tentatively TRBD1 (7 bases). From germline, CDR1 is SEHNR and CDR2 FQNEAQ (reference sequence). The CDR3 length is 16 residues. Between the trimmed V and J ends, which lost 8 bases and 5 bases, there was a span of 22 bases. The CDR3 bases are TGTGCCAGCCACGGCCCGCGGGACAGAGGACACAATGAGCAGTTCTTC. Its protein is CASHGPRDRGHNEQFF.

Of note for this clonotype: This may arise from a read error, as a much more abundant clone is one base away. Here the CDR3 reads CASSTGGYYEQYF. The CDR3 region has the DNA TGTGCCAGCAGTACAGGGGGCTACTACGAGCAGTACTTC. The chain is built from TRBV28 and TRBJ2-7; TRBD1 matches at 9 bases. The CDR3 consists of 13 residues. Looked up from germline, CDR1 is MDHEN and CDR2 is SYDVKM. The trim removed 5 bases at V and 3 bases at J, leaving 2 bases unmatched. Combining the CDR3 with reference TRBV28 and TRBJ2-7 gives the whole variable domain DVKVTQSSRYLVKRTGEKVFLECVQDMDHENMFWYRQDPGLGLRLIYFSYDVKMKEKGDIPEGYSVSREKKERFSLILESASTNQTSMYLCASSTGGYYEQYFGPGTRLTVT.

This clonotype was seen repeatedly, ten times or more. This sequence joins TRBV3-1 and TRBJ2-7, with 7 nucleotides matching TRBD2. The J segment lost 2 bases and the V segment lost 1 base, leaving 2 bases of the junction unmatched. The CDR3 runs to 14 residues. Germline CDR1 reads LGHDT; CDR2 reads YNNKEL (reference sequence). Here the CDR3 DNA reads TGTGCCAGCAGCCAAGGACTAGCAACCTACGAGCAGTACTTC. Its translation: CASSQGLATYEQYF.

This clonotype came up many times. The chain combines TRBV12-3 or TRBV12-4 with TRBJ2-2, with D uncertain. Trimming left V 5 bases short and J 0 bases short, with 7 bases between. The CDR3 has 14 residues. The CDR3 sequence is CASSKLSNTGELFF. In DNA form, the CDR3 reads TGTGCCAGCAGTAAGTTATCGAACACCGGGGAGCTGTTTTTT.

In this sample, this clonotype turned up many times. This chain uses TRBV19 with TRBJ2-1; D not resolved. Trimming removed 6 bases at V and 0 bases at J, with 9 bases between. Germline lookup yields CDR1 LNHDA and CDR2 SQIVND (reference sequence). This CDR3 has 14 residues. Here the CDR3 reads CASRGASSYNEQFF. The DNA of the CDR3 is TGTGCCAGTAGGGGTGCTAGCTCCTACAATGAGCAGTTCTTC.

This clonotype has a count of ten or more. The rearrangement links TRBV7-3 to TRBJ1-6; 7 bases align to TRBD1. Germline CDR1 reads SGHTA; CDR2 reads FQGTGA. The V and J ends lost 5 bases and 10 bases, in that order; junction bases with no gene match: 11. This CDR3 is 15 amino acids long. The CDR3 bases are TGTGCCAGCAGCCGGGGAGGGCAGGGGGAGTCACCCCTCCACTTT. It specifies CASSRGGQGESPLHF.

This clonotype showed up many times. V gene TRBV27 combines with J gene TRBJ2-2; no clear D. Trimming pared 8 bases from V and 7 bases from J, leaving 11 bases between. Germline values: CDR1 MNHEY, CDR2 SMNVEV (reference sequence). The CDR3 covers 12 residues. DNA for the CDR3: TGTGCCAGCGGTGTGATGGGCGGGGAGCTGTTTTTT. Protein product: CASGVMGGELFF.

A note on this clonotype: The CDR3 does not end in the conserved phenylalanine or tryptophan, so this is likely a read error. The gene calls are TRBV7-9 and TRBJ2-2; no reliable D call. In germline, CDR1 is SEHNR, CDR2 FQNEAQ (reference sequence). This CDR3 comprises 14 residues. The V gene lost 2 bases and the J gene lost 7 bases, with 11 bases spanning the gap. The CDR3 coding sequence is TGTGCCAGCAGCTTATATGCCTTCCACGGGGAGCTGTTTCTT. This sequence encodes CASSLYAFHGELFL.

There are many counts of this clonotype. V and J are TRBV6-2 or TRBV6-3 and TRBJ2-2; 9 bases map to TRBD2. V was pared by 0 bases and J by 5 bases, with 7 bases of the junction left unmatched. Germline lookup yields CDR1 MNHEY and CDR2 SVGEGT. This CDR3 has 17 residues. CDR3 sequence: CASSYSRAGGRTGELFF. CDR3 DNA sequence: TGTGCCAGCAGTTACTCGAGGGCGGGAGGGCGGACCGGGGAGCTGTTTTTT.

This clonotype was seen at least ten times. V and J are TRBV30 and TRBJ1-5; D possibly corresponds to TRBD1 (5 bases). The germline CDR1 and CDR2 sequences are GTSNPN and SVGIG (reference sequence). Trimming stripped 8 bases from V and 0 bases from J, with 11 bases between. This CDR3 spans 13 amino acids. The CDR3 protein is CAMGGVSNQPQHF. Written as DNA, the CDR3 is TGTGCCATGGGGGGGGTTAGCAATCAGCCCCAGCATTTT.

This clonotype was counted ten times or more. The V gene is TRBV5-6, the J gene TRBJ2-6, with D hard to call. The CDR3 covers 13 residues. CDR1 SGHDT and CDR2 YYEEEE come from the germline V gene. Trimming took off 2 bases at V and 0 bases at J, with 0 bases between the two ends. The CDR3 loop is CASSFSGANVLTF. The CDR3 nucleotides are TGTGCCAGCAGCTTCTCTGGGGCCAACGTCCTGACTTTC.

The V call is TRBV7-9, the J call TRBJ1-2; 12 nucleotides align to TRBD1. V was pared by 0 bases and J by 8 bases, with 4 bases of the junction left unmatched. CDR1 SEHNR and CDR2 FQNEAQ come from the germline V gene (reference sequence). The CDR3 spans 15 residues. The CDR3 coding sequence is TGTGCCAGCAGCTTAGCGGGACAGGGGGCTAACGGCTACACCTTC. It translates to CASSLAGQGANGYTF.

J is TRBJ2-3 and V is TRBV5-4; TRBD2 agrees at 10 bases. With V trimmed by 5 bases and J by 4 bases, 13 bases remained unmatched. The germline V gene encodes CDR1 SGHNT and CDR2 YYREEE (reference sequence). This CDR3 has 17 amino acids. CDR3 sequence reads: CASSRPLAGVGPDTQYF. The CDR3 DNA follows: TGTGCCAGCAGTCGTCCCCTAGCGGGAGTCGGTCCAGATACGCAGTATTTT.

This clonotype showed up many times. This chain connects TRBV11-3 to TRBJ2-7; the match to TRBD1 covers 8 bases. Losses at the gene ends were 1 base for V and 3 bases for J; bases not matched to a gene: 5. The CDR3 runs to 15 residues. Germline lookup yields CDR1 SGHNT and CDR2 YENEEA. As DNA, the CDR3 is TGTGCCAGCAGCTTAGCGGGACAGGACTTCTACGAGCAGTACTTC. Residues: CASSLAGQDFYEQYF.

This clonotype was counted ten times or more. The J gene is TRBJ2-2, the V gene TRBV29-1; D tentatively reads TRBD1 or TRBD2 (7 bases each). Trimming pared 6 bases from V and 6 bases from J, leaving 23 bases between. The CDR3 runs 16 residues. Germline CDR1 SQVTM, CDR2 ANQGSEA. The CDR3 loop reads CSVSGGQAEEAGELFF. CDR3 bases: TGCAGCGTCTCGGGAGGACAGGCGGAGGAGGCCGGGGAGCTGTTTTTT.